The 32 T cell receptor beta chains presented below share a single source sample, sequenced in a study of control samples from healthy donors and cancer patients. Sequencing was performed with immunoSEQ multiplex PCR; in TCRdb, only in-frame clones are kept and a portion is missing. The sample contains 100,000 to 150,000 clones, around 87% of which appear only once. Sequenced material: blood. The receptors were sampled from a man aged 60-69 years in good health.

The chain recombines TRBV7-9 with TRBJ1-1; D is unclear. Per germline, CDR1 SEHNR and CDR2 FQNEAQ (reference sequence). The CDR3 is 13 residues long. Trimming shortened V by 2 bases and J by 0 bases, and 4 bases separated the two germline ends. The CDR3 loop is CASSLIMNTEAFF. DNA for the CDR3: TGTGCCAGCAGCTTAATTATGAACACTGAAGCTTTCTTT. The full variable domain, its missing parts supplied by reference TRBV7-9 and TRBJ1-1, is DTGVSQNPRHKITKRGQNVTFRCDPISEHNRLYWYRQTLGQGPEFLTYFQNEAQLEKSRLLSDRFSAERPKGSFSTLEIQRTEQGDSAMYLCASSLIMNTEAFFGQGTRLTVV.

This rearrangement joins TRBV15 to TRBJ2-7; D remains ambiguous. Trimming pared 1 base from V and 1 base from J, leaving 11 bases between. The CDR3 is 15 amino acids. The germline gives CDR1 LNHNV, CDR2 YYDKDF (reference sequence). The CDR3 here is CATSRVRVGSYEQYF. For the CDR3, the DNA is TGTGCCACCAGCAGAGTTAGGGTGGGGTCCTACGAGCAGTACTTC.

The chain joins TRBV9 to TRBJ1-2; 8 positions agree with TRBD1. The CDR3 consists of 14 residues. CDR1 is SGDLS and CDR2 is YYNGEE in the germline V gene. V lost 3 bases to trimming and J lost 4 bases; unmatched junction nucleotides: 5. The CDR3 loop reads CASSAQGAFYGYTF. The DNA of the CDR3 is TGTGCCAGCAGCGCCCAGGGGGCTTTCTATGGCTACACCTTC.

J is TRBJ1-1 and V is TRBV4-1; D gene unclear. Trimming took 5 bases from V and 0 from J, leaving 7 bases between them. The CDR3 loop spans 13 amino acids. Per the germline V gene, CDR1 is MGHRA and CDR2 is YSYEKL. The CDR3 region is CASSGLVNTEAFF. In nucleotides, the CDR3 is TGCGCCAGCAGCGGATTGGTGAACACTGAAGCTTTCTTT.

There are a few counts of this clone. This chain links TRBV28 with TRBJ1-2; no clear D. Germline V lookup: CDR1 MDHEN, CDR2 SYDVKM. The CDR3 loop spans 14 amino acids. The germline V and J ends were trimmed by 2 bases and 0 bases, with 7 bases remaining between them. In nucleotides, the CDR3 is TGTGCCAGCAGTTTAAGTCTATCTAACTATGGCTACACCTTC. Its translation: CASSLSLSNYGYTF.

The chain is built from TRBV29-1 and TRBJ2-1, with D possibly being TRBD1 (5 bases). The CDR3 totals 14 residues. V lost 7 bases to trimming and J lost 5 bases, with 18 bases between them. Germline V gene lookup returns CDR1 SQVTM and CDR2 ANQGSEA. This CDR3 is CSGYPRVPNNEQFF. The CDR3 DNA reads as TGCAGCGGATACCCCAGGGTCCCCAACAATGAGCAGTTCTTC.

The rearrangement uses TRBV27 and TRBJ1-1, with D maybe TRBD1 (6 bases). CDR3 length: 13 amino acids. CDR1 MNHEY and CDR2 SMNVEV come from the germline V gene (reference sequence). V was cut by 4 bases and J by 4 bases, with 10 bases left in between. Written as DNA, the CDR3 is TGTGCCAGCAGTTGGGGGCGAACCACTGAAGCTTTCTTT. It specifies CASSWGRTTEAFF.

J is TRBJ2-3 and V is TRBV7-9, with D maybe TRBD2 (6 bases). Germline V gene lookup returns CDR1 SEHNR and CDR2 FQNEAQ (reference sequence). The CDR3 sequence is 12 residues long. V lost 5 bases and J lost 10, with 13 bases in between. CDR3 coding DNA: TGTGCCAGCAGCCCGGGGGTAAGGGCGCAGTATTTT. Translation: CASSPGVRAQYF.

The chain uses TRBV18 and TRBJ2-3; possible D gene TRBD1, 6 bases. Germline loops: CDR1 KGHSH, CDR2 LQKENI. This CDR3 spans 17 amino acids. Trimming pared 2 bases from V and 0 bases from J, leaving 15 bases between. The CDR3 sequence: CASSPTTGTSSTDTQYF. The CDR3, as DNA: TGTGCCAGCTCACCAACAACAGGGACGTCTAGCACAGATACGCAGTATTTT.

The chain combines TRBV28 with TRBJ1-1, with 7 bases matching TRBD1. This CDR3 contains 16 residues. V trimming: 2 bases; J trimming: 0 bases; junction bases outside the gene matches: 6. Germline V gene sequence: CDR1 MDHEN, CDR2 SYDVKM. The CDR3 protein is CASSLRDSFMNTEAFF. The CDR3 DNA is TGTGCCAGCAGTTTAAGGGACAGCTTCATGAACACTGAAGCTTTCTTT.

The chain is built from TRBV18 and TRBJ1-3, with TRBD1 matching 8 bases. V trimming: 4 bases; J trimming: 1 base; junction bases outside the gene matches: 6. CDR3 length equals 16 residues. CDR1 is KGHSH, CDR2 LQKENI, per germline. CDR3 amino acids: CASSQGQGRSGNTIYF. For the CDR3, the DNA is TGTGCCAGCTCACAAGGACAGGGAAGGTCTGGAAACACCATATATTTT.

The CDR3 sequence: CASSLEWQSNQPQHF. The CDR3 nucleotides are TGTGCCAGCAGCTTAGAATGGCAGAGCAATCAGCCCCAGCATTTT. The chain links TRBV7-8 to TRBJ1-5; D is unresolved. The CDR3 extends over 15 amino acids. Germline-derived CDR1 and CDR2 are SGHVS and FQNEAQ. V was trimmed by 1 base and J by 1 base, leaving 8 bases between them.

This clone was detected a few times. The chain links TRBV5-1 to TRBJ2-7; no clear D gene. The germline V gene encodes CDR1 SGHRS and CDR2 YFSETQ. V gave up 0 bases and J gave up 2 bases, with 9 bases separating them. This CDR3 has 14 residues. This CDR3 is CASSLVSPAYEQYF. The CDR3 DNA follows: TGCGCCAGCAGCTTGGTTTCTCCCGCCTACGAGCAGTACTTC. The complete variable domain, with remaining parts taken from reference TRBV5-1 and TRBJ2-7, reads KAGVTQTPRYLIKTRGQQVTLSCSPISGHRSVSWYQQTPGQGLQFLFEYFSETQRNKGNFPGRFSGRQFSNSRSEMNVSTLELGDSALYLCASSLVSPAYEQYFGPGTRLTVT.

V usage is TRBV18 and J usage is TRBJ1-4; D is ambiguous. The V end lost 1 base, the J end lost 2 bases, and 5 bases lay between the germline ends. The CDR3 consists of 14 residues. CDR1 is KGHSH, CDR2 LQKENI, per germline. The CDR3 DNA is TGTGCCAGCTCACCACGGGCTACTAATGAAAAACTGTTTTTT. Translated: CASSPRATNEKLFF.

This clone was seen more than once but under ten times. The chain couples TRBV28 to TRBJ1-3; D remains unclear. Germline values: CDR1 MDHEN, CDR2 SYDVKM. Trimming took 5 bases from V and 0 from J, leaving 14 bases between them. This CDR3 contains 16 residues. The CDR3 nucleotides are TGTGCCAGCAGTCTCGGAGACGGGTACTCTGGAAACACCATATATTTT. Its protein product is CASSLGDGYSGNTIYF. Complete variable domain (other parts from reference TRBV28 and TRBJ1-3): DVKVTQSSRYLVKRTGEKVFLECVQDMDHENMFWYRQDPGLGLRLIYFSYDVKMKEKGDIPEGYSVSREKKERFSLILESASTNQTSMYLCASSLGDGYSGNTIYFGEGSWLTVV.

The chain employs TRBV7-3 and TRBJ1-1, with TRBD1 matching over 8 bases. Per the germline V gene, CDR1 is SGHTA and CDR2 is FQGTGA. The CDR3 is 16 residues long. Losses at the gene ends were 5 bases for V and 5 bases for J; bases not matched to a gene: 13. CDR3 protein: CASSPGQGPYGTEAFF. CDR3 DNA: TGTGCCAGCAGCCCCGGACAGGGTCCCTATGGGACTGAAGCTTTCTTT. Combining the CDR3 with reference TRBV7-3 and TRBJ1-1 gives the whole variable domain GAGVSQTPSNKVTEKGKYVELRCDPISGHTALYWYRQSLGQGPEFLIYFQGTGAADDSGLPNDRFFAVRPEGSVSTLKIQRTERGDSAVYLCASSPGQGPYGTEAFFGQGTRLTVV.

The rearrangement links TRBV5-1 to TRBJ1-1, with 9 bases matching TRBD1. The germline V gene encodes CDR1 SGHRS and CDR2 YFSETQ. The CDR3 has 17 amino acids. The V and J ends lost 3 bases and 0 bases, in that order; junction bases with no gene match: 9. CDR3 sequence: CASSSNRGLSMNTEAFF. The DNA for the CDR3 is TGCGCCAGCAGCTCGAACAGGGGGCTATCAATGAACACTGAAGCTTTCTTT.

V usage is TRBV28 and J usage is TRBJ2-3; 8 nucleotides match TRBD2. Trimming at V came to 6 bases and at J to 0 bases, leaving 8 bases not matched to a gene. Germline V gene sequence: CDR1 MDHEN, CDR2 SYDVKM. CDR3 length equals 16 residues. CDR3: CASRPAGAISTDTQYF. CDR3 bases: TGTGCCAGCAGACCAGCGGGGGCCATTAGCACAGATACGCAGTATTTT. Drawing the rest from reference TRBV28 and TRBJ2-3, the complete variable domain is DVKVTQSSRYLVKRTGEKVFLECVQDMDHENMFWYRQDPGLGLRLIYFSYDVKMKEKGDIPEGYSVSREKKERFSLILESASTNQTSMYLCASRPAGAISTDTQYFGPGTRLTVL.

This chain connects TRBV28 to TRBJ1-4; unclear D gene. The CDR3 spans 14 residues. CDR1 and CDR2 (germline): MDHEN, SYDVKM. V was cut by 1 base and J by 3 bases, with 6 bases left in between. CDR3 loop: CASSLSGANEKLFF. The CDR3 nucleotides read TGTGCCAGCAGTTTATCCGGGGCTAATGAAAAACTGTTTTTT.

This rearrangement joins TRBV7-2 to TRBJ1-1, with D maybe TRBD1 (5 bases). The CDR3 covers 13 residues. CDR1 and CDR2 (germline): SGHTA, FQGNSA. Trimming left V 5 bases short and J 6 bases short, with 13 bases between. The CDR3 coding sequence is TGTGCCAGCAGCAACCAGAGGGGATCTGAAGCTTTCTTT. It is translated as CASSNQRGSEAFF.

This chain connects TRBV19 to TRBJ1-2; 9 nucleotides line up with TRBD1. The CDR3 totals 15 residues. The germline V gene encodes CDR1 LNHDA and CDR2 SQIVND (reference sequence). J gave up 1 base and V 6 bases, and 6 bases lay outside the gene matches. Here the CDR3 DNA reads TGTGCCAGTAGCTCCGGGACAGGGAGTAACTATGGCTACACCTTC. This translates into CASSSGTGSNYGYTF.

This clone was found a few times. This chain connects TRBV7-9 to TRBJ1-3, with D possibly matching TRBD1 (6 bases). Looked up from germline, CDR1 is SEHNR and CDR2 is FQNEAQ (reference sequence). V gave up 2 bases and J gave up 0 bases, with 14 bases separating them. The CDR3 is 17 amino acids. The chain's CDR3 is CASSLWTVGLSGNTIYF. For the CDR3, the DNA is TGTGCCAGCAGCTTATGGACAGTCGGACTCTCTGGAAACACCATATATTTT.

This clone has just one count. V gene TRBV9 combines with J gene TRBJ2-2; perhaps TRBD1 as D (5 bases). Trimming removed 3 bases from V and 8 bases from J, with 11 bases in between. The CDR3 contains 13 residues. The germline CDR1 and CDR2 sequences are SGDLS and YYNGEE. CDR3 sequence (DNA): TGTGCCAGCAGCGGACAGACGGCGGGGGAGCTGTTTTTT. Amino acid sequence: CASSGQTAGELFF. Based on the CDR3 plus reference TRBV9 and TRBJ2-2, the full variable domain is DSGVTQTPKHLITATGQRVTLRCSPRSGDLSVYWYQQSLDQGLQFLIQYYNGEERAKGNILERFSAQQFPDLHSELNLSSLELGDSALYFCASSGQTAGELFFGEGSRLTVL.

This chain connects TRBV6-2 or TRBV6-3 to TRBJ1-1, with 10 nucleotides matching TRBD1. This CDR3 comprises 14 residues. Trimming cost V 5 bases and J 4 bases; bases outside gene matches: 4. Germline CDR1 and CDR2: MNHEY and SVGEGT. CDR3 loop: CASSPGQGFTEAFF. CDR3 in DNA: TGTGCCAGCAGTCCGGGACAGGGGTTCACTGAAGCTTTCTTT.

V usage is TRBV20-1 and J usage is TRBJ1-2; tentatively, D is TRBD1 (6 bases). In germline, CDR1 is DFQATT, CDR2 SNEGSKA (reference sequence). Trimming took off 3 bases at V and 4 bases at J, with 18 bases between the two ends. This CDR3 has 15 amino acids. This chain's CDR3 is CSASSPFTGTYGYTF. The DNA of the CDR3 is TGCAGTGCTAGTTCCCCTTTCACAGGGACCTATGGCTACACCTTC.

The chain has TRBV27 and TRBJ1-6; possible D gene TRBD1, 6 bases. From germline, CDR1 is MNHEY and CDR2 SMNVEV (reference sequence). This CDR3 has 12 residues. The CDR3 DNA follows: TGTGCGAGTCTTACAGGGCCTTCACCCCTCCACTTT. It yields the protein CASLTGPSPLHF.

The chain is built from TRBV24-1 and TRBJ1-2; maybe TRBD1 (5 bases). The CDR3 runs to 13 residues. Trimming stripped 5 bases from V and 3 bases from J, with 9 bases between. CDR1 and CDR2 (germline): KGHDR, SFDVKD. This CDR3 is CATSAPGDYGYTF. CDR3 nucleotide sequence: TGTGCCACCAGTGCCCCGGGGGACTATGGCTACACCTTC.

This rearrangement joins TRBV7-9 to TRBJ2-2; the D is unclear. CDR1 SEHNR and CDR2 FQNEAQ come from the germline V gene (reference sequence). Trimming pared 2 bases from V and 7 bases from J, leaving 14 bases between. There are 15 residues in the CDR3. CDR3 nucleotide sequence: TGTGCCAGCAGCTTAAGTCTAGACCCTAACGGGGAGCTGTTTTTT. Its translation is CASSLSLDPNGELFF. The variable domain in full, with the rest retrieved from reference TRBV7-9 and TRBJ2-2, is DTGVSQNPRHKITKRGQNVTFRCDPISEHNRLYWYRQTLGQGPEFLTYFQNEAQLEKSRLLSDRFSAERPKGSFSTLEIQRTEQGDSAMYLCASSLSLDPNGELFFGEGSRLTVL.

On this clone itself: One end of the junction does not line up with germline, which may come from a read error. This chain connects TRBV7-6 to TRBJ2-2; tentatively, D is TRBD1 (6 bases). Germline CDR1 is SGHVS and CDR2 is FNYEAQ. The CDR3 totals 16 residues. The CDR3 is CASTLQGAPNTGELFF. DNA of the CDR3: TGTGCCAGCACCTTACAGGGAGCACCGAACACCGGGGAGCTGTTTTTT.

The chain joins TRBV25-1 to TRBJ2-1; D is perhaps TRBD1 or TRBD2 (6 bases each). This CDR3 has 15 amino acids. Germline V gives CDR1 MGHDK, CDR2 SYGVNS. Deletions cut 4 bases from V and 6 bases from J, with 16 bases between. The CDR3 loop reads CASSVGSGGRNEQFF. CDR3 nucleotides: TGTGCCAGCAGTGTCGGGTCTGGGGGGCGCAATGAGCAGTTCTTC.

The V gene is TRBV28, the J gene TRBJ1-2; D possibly corresponds to TRBD1 (6 bases). The CDR3 runs to 13 residues. Germline V gene sequence: CDR1 MDHEN, CDR2 SYDVKM. Between the trimmed V and J ends, which lost 4 bases and 4 bases, there was a span of 10 bases. The CDR3 bases are TGTGCCAGCAGTTCCAAAGGGGGCTATGGCTACACCTTC. Encoded protein: CASSSKGGYGYTF.

The CDR3: CAWSFSNQPQHF. The CDR3 DNA follows: TGTGCCTGGAGCTTTAGCAATCAGCCCCAGCATTTT. This chain connects TRBV30 to TRBJ1-5; the D is unclear. CDR1 and CDR2 (germline): GTSNPN, SVGIG (reference sequence). The CDR3 loop spans 12 amino acids. With 3 bases removed from V and 0 bases from J, the gap between germline ends came to 3 bases.